This section outlines one T cell receptor (beta chain) sequence together with its context. Its antigen is currently unknown. The sample is drawn from a study of T-cell memory formation after mild COVID-19. The ends were cut back, 5 bases at V and 0 bases at J, with 11 bases in the middle. There are 16 residues in the CDR3. Study-level findings and limits: Those CD4+ clones that contracted were mainly in CM and EM (CD8+ ones in EMRA). Researchers found some responding clones in pre-infection memory, a sign that cross-reactive memory joined. Contracting clones, day 15 to 85, had balanced CD4/CD8, and later expanders favored CD4+.

From 5'RACE with constant-segment primers came TCR alpha and TCR beta cDNA libraries that carried sample barcodes and UMIs. Via MiXCR, TCRdb re-called the 5' RACE reads, giving one row per CDR3 protein. This table has 120,000 or so distinct CDR3 sequences, roughly 6% appearing once. The clonotype originates from an adult woman who had mild COVID-19 (a few samples of this study predate the infection). Cell type and time point are not known. The sample consisted of PBMCs or a T cell subset sorted from them (not recorded which). The J gene is TRBJ1-6, the V gene TRBV12-3 or TRBV12-4; D possibly corresponds to TRBD1 (5 bases). In DNA, the CDR3 is TGTGCCAGCAGTAGGGGACGGTCCTCCTATAATTCACCCCTCCACTTT. Translation gives CASSRGRSSYNSPLHF.